Presented here are 15 T cell receptor beta chains from one specimen sequenced in a study of blood T cell repertoires in COVID-19. The assay was immunoSEQ multiplex PCR, and TCRdb's table has in-frame clones only and misses some. The sample shows approximately 170,000 clones, approximately 86% of them seen only once. What was sequenced was peripheral blood. The receptors shown here come from a woman at least 80 years old with COVID-19, enrolled during active disease.

The chain carries TRBV2 and TRBJ2-5, with TRBD2 matching 13 bases. V lost 5 bases and J lost 1; bases outside the gene matches: 4. Germline V CDR1 and CDR2: SNHLY, FYNNEI. The CDR3 spans 16 residues. The CDR3 is CASSPRTSGGQETQYF. In nucleotides, the CDR3 is TGTGCCAGCAGTCCCCGGACTAGCGGGGGCCAAGAGACCCAGTACTTC.

J is TRBJ1-1 and V is TRBV19, with 8 nucleotides matching TRBD1. The CDR3 is 15 residues long. The germline gives CDR1 LNHDA, CDR2 SQIVND (reference sequence). V was pared by 5 bases and J by 0 bases, with 5 bases of the junction left unmatched. The CDR3 bases are TGTGCCAGTAGTCATCGACAGGGGTTGAACACTGAAGCTTTCTTT. Protein sequence: CASSHRQGLNTEAFF.

Details on this clone: The sample carries other DNA sequences with the same CDR3. The chain recombines TRBV5-1 with TRBJ2-2; 9 nucleotides agree with TRBD1. The length of the CDR3 is 16 residues. Unmatched junction bases numbered 2, after V lost 0 bases and J lost 2 bases. Per the germline V gene, CDR1 is SGHRS and CDR2 is YFSETQ. CDR3 sequence: CASSLAGQGNTGELFF. The CDR3 DNA follows: TGCGCCAGCAGCTTGGCGGGACAGGGAAACACCGGGGAGCTGTTTTTT.

The chain has TRBV6-1 and TRBJ2-7, with TRBD2 matching over 14 bases. The CDR3 runs to 17 residues. Germline assignment: CDR1 MNHNS and CDR2 SASEGT. With 5 bases clipped from V and 7 bases from J, the junction kept 13 bases outside the gene matches. The DNA for the CDR3 is TGTGCCAGCAGTAAAGGGACTAGCGGGAGCGTTTCGGAAGAGCAGTACTTC. Translation: CASSKGTSGSVSEEQYF.

The chain couples TRBV19 to TRBJ1-6, with D maybe TRBD1 (5 bases). This CDR3 contains 19 residues. Trimming shortened V by 3 bases and J by 1 base, and 19 bases separated the two germline ends. Germline-derived CDR1 and CDR2 are LNHDA and SQIVND (reference sequence). CDR3 DNA sequence: TGTGCCAGTAGTATCGGGAGTGTGGGACGGGGTTCCTATAATTCACCCCTCCACTTT. This codes for CASSIGSVGRGSYNSPLHF.

The chain has TRBV6-1 and TRBJ1-6, with D hard to call. CDR1 and CDR2 from the germline V gene are MNHNS and SASEGT. This CDR3 comprises 14 residues. V was cut by 1 base and J by 10 bases, with 11 bases left in between. The DNA of the CDR3 is TGTGCCAGCAGTGAAGGAGCCCGGTACTCACCCCTCCACTTT. Translating gives CASSEGARYSPLHF.

This chain links TRBV6-6 with TRBJ1-5; 7 bases align to TRBD1. The V and J ends lost 9 bases and 2 bases, in that order; junction bases with no gene match: 4. The CDR3 length is 13 residues. Germline V gene data show CDR1 as MNHNY and CDR2 as SVGAGI (reference sequence). DNA for the CDR3: TGTGCCAGTTCTACAGGGGGCAATCAGCCCCAGCATTTT. It translates to CASSTGGNQPQHF.

This clone was counted at least ten times. The sample holds other DNA sequences that translate to the same CDR3. CDR3 nucleotide sequence: TGTGCCATTCGGGGGTCGGCGAACTATGGCTACACCTTC. Its translation is CAIRGSANYGYTF. This rearrangement joins TRBV10-3 to TRBJ1-2; weak D call: TRBD1 (5 bases). The CDR3 contains 13 residues. Germline lookup yields CDR1 ENHRY and CDR2 SYGVKD. Between the trimmed V and J ends, which lost 9 bases and 2 bases, there was a span of 13 bases.

This chain connects TRBV28 to TRBJ1-4; 10 bases agree with TRBD1. Germline V gives CDR1 MDHEN, CDR2 SYDVKM. Trimming took 7 bases from V and 8 from J; bases not matched to a gene: 10. The CDR3 spans 15 residues. CDR3 protein: CASTLRTGGGEKLFF. The CDR3 region has the DNA TGTGCCAGCACCCTTCGGACAGGGGGAGGCGAAAAACTGTTTTTT. Drawing the rest from reference TRBV28 and TRBJ1-4, the complete variable domain is DVKVTQSSRYLVKRTGEKVFLECVQDMDHENMFWYRQDPGLGLRLIYFSYDVKMKEKGDIPEGYSVSREKKERFSLILESASTNQTSMYLCASTLRTGGGEKLFFGSGTQLSVL.

This chain links TRBV6-1 with TRBJ1-5, with a possible D match to TRBD1 (5 bases). Germline V gives CDR1 MNHNS, CDR2 SASEGT. Trimming took 3 bases from V and 2 from J, leaving 14 bases between them. There are 16 residues in the CDR3. In DNA, the CDR3 is TGTGCCAGCAGTGAGGGTGCGGGGCCAGGCAATCAGCCCCAGCATTTT. This encodes CASSEGAGPGNQPQHF.

This chain joins TRBV7-6 and TRBJ1-5, with TRBD1 matching 11 bases. The CDR3 length is 14 residues. The junction had 2 bases not matched to a gene; V was cut back by 5 bases and J by 5 bases. Per the germline V gene, CDR1 is SGHVS and CDR2 is FNYEAQ. This CDR3 reads CASSRTGGDQPQHF. CDR3 in DNA: TGTGCCAGCAGCAGGACAGGGGGCGATCAGCCCCAGCATTTT. Based on the CDR3 plus reference TRBV7-6 and TRBJ1-5, the full variable domain is GAGVSQSPRYKVTKRGQDVALRCDPISGHVSLYWYRQALGQGPEFLTYFNYEAQQDKSGLPNDRFSAERPEGSISTLTIQRTEQRDSAMYRCASSRTGGDQPQHFGDGTRLSIL.

The count of this clone is one. The rearrangement links TRBV19 to TRBJ2-1; D uncertain. Deletions cut 4 bases from V and 6 bases from J, with 10 bases between. The CDR3 sequence is 13 residues long. Germline CDR1 and CDR2: LNHDA and SQIVND (reference sequence). This chain's CDR3 is CASSNRQANEQFF. In DNA, the CDR3 is TGTGCCAGTAGTAACCGACAAGCCAATGAGCAGTTCTTC.

The rearrangement joins TRBV19 to TRBJ1-6; TRBD1 agrees at 7 bases. The germline V gene has CDR1 LNHDA and CDR2 SQIVND (reference sequence). The CDR3 extends over 13 amino acids. The V and J ends lost 6 bases and 4 bases, in that order; junction bases with no gene match: 0. The CDR3 sequence is CASRGQYNSPLHF. The CDR3 DNA is TGTGCCAGTAGGGGACAGTATAATTCACCCCTCCACTTT.

This chain links TRBV25-1 with TRBJ2-1, with 12 bases that match TRBD2. V gave up 6 bases and J gave up 10 bases; unmatched junction bases: 10. This CDR3 comprises 15 residues. Germline lookup yields CDR1 MGHDK and CDR2 SYGVNS. Here the CDR3 DNA reads TGTGCCAGCAGCGAGACTAGCGGGGGACGAAAAGAGCAGTTCTTC. Amino acids: CASSETSGGRKEQFF.

This sequence joins TRBV11-1 and TRBJ1-1; D gene uncertain. Germline values: CDR1 SGHAT, CDR2 FQDESV (reference sequence). The CDR3 has 14 residues. Trimming stripped 6 bases from V and 3 bases from J, with 14 bases between. CDR3 loop: CASSLSALDTEAFF. The CDR3 nucleotides are TGTGCCAGCAGTCTGAGTGCCCTGGACACTGAAGCTTTCTTT.